This T cell receptor (beta chain) was captured by sequencing in a study of T-cell memory formation after mild COVID-19. Overall study results and limits: Some clones that responded were present in memory (sampled pre-infection), which suggests cross-reactive memory joined. Chiefly within CM and EM were the contracting CD4+ clones; CD8+ ones were within EMRA. Clones contracting over day 15 to 85 were CD4/CD8 balanced, with later expanders leaning CD4+.

The germline gives CDR1 DFQATT, CDR2 SNEGSKA (reference sequence). The CDR3 contains 13 residues. V was clipped by 5 bases and J by 9 bases; unmatched bases: 6. Comment on this clonotype: Its specificity is unknown.

MiXCR, run by TCRdb on the 5' RACE reads, gives a single entry per CDR3 protein. The table shows fewer than 350,000 distinct CDR3 sequences, with roughly an eighth occurring only once. Sequenced input: PBMCs or a T cell subset sorted from them (not recorded which). V gene TRBV20-1 combines with J gene TRBJ2-3, with 12 bases lining up with TRBD2. This clonotype originated in a young man who had mild COVID-19 (a few samples of this study predate the infection). Cell type and time point are not known. CDR3 coding DNA: TGCAGTGCTCCGACTAGCGGGGGTCAAACGCAGTATTTT. Translated: CSAPTSGGQTQYF.